The rows below give T cell receptor beta chains drawn from one sample of a study of response to subunit inactivated influenza vaccine. One entry per CDR3 protein results from TCRdb running MiXCR on the RT-PCR reads. The sample carries about 480,000 distinct CDR3 sequences, roughly 23% recorded once. Sequencing used CD4+ T cells sorted from PBMCs, obtained 5 days after vaccination. The source of these receptors is a man in his forties or fifties who received an inactivated influenza vaccine. Each CDR3 is given with its conserved first and last residue. Fields, in order: V gene, clone size, D gene, J gene, CDR3 protein, CDR3 DNA. The D gene is left open where the match is weak. Clone size appears in some rows only: once, few, many, or a class for an expanded clone.

>TRBV11-2|NA|NA|TRBJ2-2
CASSSGWEGGTGELFF
TGTGCCAGCAGCTCCGGGTGGGAAGGGGGCACCGGGGAGCTGTTTTTT
>TRBV4-2|few|TRBD2|TRBJ2-5
CASGAGGEETQYF
TGTGCCAGCGGGGCGGGGGGAGAAGAGACCCAGTACTTC
>TRBV20-1|NA|TRBD2|TRBJ2-1
CSASDLAGFHNEQFF
TGCAGTGCTAGTGATCTAGCGGGATTTCACAATGAGCAGTTCTTC
>TRBV12-3/TRBV12-4|NA|TRBD1|TRBJ2-1
CASRRGQGRYNEQFF
TGTGCCAGCAGACGCGGACAGGGGCGCTACAATGAGCAGTTCTTC
>TRBV5-1|NA|TRBD2|TRBJ2-3
CASSAGTRSTDTQYF
TGCGCCAGCAGCGCCGGGACTAGATCCACAGATACGCAGTATTTT
>TRBV3-1|NA|TRBD2|TRBJ2-5
CASSQPSGSSETQYF
TGTGCCAGCAGCCAGCCCAGCGGGAGCTCGGAGACCCAGTACTTC
>TRBV7-2|few|NA|TRBJ1-5
CASSSLGGSQPQHF
TGTGCCAGCAGCTCCTTGGGGGGGTCTCAGCCCCAGCATTTT
>TRBV7-3|few|NA|TRBJ1-2
CASSRRGLDFGYTF
TGTGCCAGCAGCCGCAGGGGATTAGACTTTGGCTACACCTTC
>TRBV11-2|NA|NA|TRBJ1-1
CASSPDRTTEAFF
TGTGCCAGCAGCCCAGACAGGACCACTGAAGCTTTCTTT
>TRBV6-1|NA|TRBD1|TRBJ1-2
CASSAPGTGNYGYTF
TGTGCCAGCAGTGCCCCCGGGACAGGGAACTATGGCTACACCTTC
>TRBV5-1|NA|NA|TRBJ1-2
CASSPETGFYGYTF
TGCGCCAGCAGCCCAGAGACAGGATTCTATGGCTACACCTTC
>TRBV12-3/TRBV12-4|NA|NA|TRBJ1-4
CASSRIGGEKLFF
TGTGCCTCTTCCAGGATAGGGGGTGAAAAACTGTTTTTT
>TRBV5-1|NA|NA|TRBJ1-2
CASSYRDTGDGYTF
TGCGCCAGCAGCTACCGGGACACCGGGGATGGCTACACCTTC
>TRBV12-3/TRBV12-4|many|NA|TRBJ1-6
CASSPTGYSNSPLHF
TGTGCCAGCAGTCCAACAGGATACAGCAATTCACCCCTCCACTTT
>TRBV10-2|NA|NA|TRBJ1-1
CASSESSLMNTEAFF
TGCGCCAGCAGTGAGTCTTCACTTATGAACACTGAAGCTTTCTTT
>TRBV6-1|few|NA|TRBJ2-5
CASSEEQIERRSRKTQYF
TGTGCCAGCAGTGAAGAGCAAATAGAGCGTCGGTCGAGGAAGACCCAGTACTTC
>TRBV20-1|few|TRBD2|TRBJ2-5
CSARTSGRGETQYF
TGCAGTGCTAGGACTAGCGGGAGGGGGGAGACCCAGTACTTC
>TRBV6-2/TRBV6-3|few|NA|TRBJ2-2
CASSRGLNTGELFF
TGTGCCAGCAGTAGGGGACTGAACACCGGGGAGCTGTTTTTT
>TRBV20-1|many|NA|TRBJ1-5
CSAREGGRLNQPQHF
TGCAGTGCCCGTGAGGGTGGGCGCCTAAATCAGCCCCAGCATTTT
>TRBV12-3/TRBV12-4|NA|TRBD2|TRBJ2-1
CASSPFGLAGYNEQFF
TGTGCCAGCAGCCCCTTCGGGCTAGCGGGGTACAATGAGCAGTTCTTC